This TCR beta chain originates from a study of CXCR3-negative and CXCR3-positive naive CD8 T cells. Study-level points and caveats: For memory CD8+ cells diversity was much lower, but both naive subsets had comparably high diversity. Researchers report that CXCR3-positive naive cells carry more hydrophobic TRB CDR3s than CXCR3-negative naive cells.

Researchers prepared the TRB cDNA libraries using 5' RACE with UMI labels. TCRdb reworked the 5' RACE reads into one entry per CDR3 protein, no DNA. Across roughly 61,000 distinct CDR3 sequences, the top ten clones capture roughly 0.58% of the sample. In regard to this clonotype: Its antigen remains unknown.

The CDR3 covers 14 residues. Germline-derived CDR1 and CDR2 are SQVTM and ANQGSEA. The rearrangement uses TRBV29-1 and TRBJ2-2; the TCRdb D gene call, TRBD2, has no DNA to confirm it. The sequence was obtained from a human donor in good health. Some clones in this sample may be carry-over from other donors' samples. Material for sequencing was naive CXCR3+ CD8+ T cells from blood. Documented subset: CD45RO-CCR7+CD27+CD95- naive CD8+ T cells expressing CXCR3 (TNR3+). This CDR3 is CSVASGGADGELFF.